The 27 T cell receptor beta chains in this list originate from one sample, sequenced in a study of blood T cell repertoires in COVID-19. The data were produced by immunoSEQ multiplex PCR, yet TCRdb's version contains in-frame clones alone and is incomplete. This table has a few hundred thousand clones, about 86% appearing once. The sample consisted of peripheral blood. The receptor source for this set is a woman aged 50 to 60 with acute or convalescent COVID-19.

DNA of the CDR3: TGTGCCAGCTCACCCGCACAGGAAAGATTCGAAAAACTGTTTTTT. Translating it yields CASSPAQERFEKLFF. V is TRBV18 and J is TRBJ1-4; a possible D gene is TRBD1 (5 bases). V shed 3 bases and J shed 8 bases, with 16 bases lying between them. The CDR3 consists of 15 residues. Per the germline V gene, CDR1 is KGHSH and CDR2 is LQKENI.

The J gene is TRBJ2-7, the V gene TRBV5-1; TRBD2 matches 9 bases. CDR3 length: 14 residues. Germline CDR1 reads SGHRS; CDR2 reads YFSETQ. V shed 4 bases and J 3 bases; nucleotides not matched to a gene: 5. CDR3 in DNA: TGCGCCAGCAGCGGGGGACTAGCAGACTACGAGCAGTACTTC. This codes for CASSGGLADYEQYF.

This clone occurred a few times. The V and J genes are TRBV5-4 and TRBJ1-2; 9 nucleotides agree with TRBD1. The CDR3 is 13 amino acids. J lost 5 bases, V lost 3 bases, and 2 bases had no gene match. The germline CDR1 and CDR2 sequences are SGHNT and YYREEE (reference sequence). CDR3 amino acids: CASSSDRGYGYTF. CDR3 bases: TGTGCCAGCAGCTCCGACAGGGGGTATGGCTACACCTTC. The entire variable domain, with the rest obtained from reference TRBV5-4 and TRBJ1-2, is as follows: ETGVTQSPTHLIKTRGQQVTLRCSSQSGHNTVSWYQQALGQGPQFIFQYYREEENGRGNFPPRFSGLQFPNYSSELNVNALELDDSALYLCASSSDRGYGYTFGSGTRLTVV.

The J gene is TRBJ2-4, the V gene TRBV6-6, with 10 nucleotides matching TRBD1. This CDR3 region has 17 residues. Trimming removed 5 bases from V and 0 bases from J; junction bases left unmatched: 7. Germline loops: CDR1 MNHNY, CDR2 SVGAGI (reference sequence). CDR3 nucleotide sequence: TGTGCCAGCAGTCCCGGACAGGGGGTTCTAGCCAAAAACATTCAGTACTTC. Amino acid sequence: CASSPGQGVLAKNIQYF.

This chain uses TRBV12-5 with TRBJ2-5, with TRBD2 identical over 12 bases. Germline V gene sequence: CDR1 LGHNT, CDR2 FRNRAP. The CDR3 is 16 amino acids. Germline trimming cut 6 bases from V and 2 bases from J; bases unmatched to any gene: 7. CDR3 coding DNA: TGTGCTAGTGGCTCCTGGACTAGCGGGATGCAAGAGACCCAGTACTTC. It specifies CASGSWTSGMQETQYF.

This chain uses TRBV3-1 (or the pseudogene TRBV3-2) with TRBJ1-1; D is uncertain. Between the trimmed V and J ends, which lost 4 bases and 7 bases, there was a span of 16 bases. CDR1 and CDR2 (germline): LGHDT, YNNKEL (reference sequence). This CDR3 has 14 residues. In DNA form, the CDR3 reads TGTGCCAGCAGCCGCTCCTCGCGGATTGTTGAAGCTTTCTTT. Protein product: CASSRSSRIVEAFF.

This clone was observed a handful of times. This chain joins TRBV7-2 and TRBJ2-7; 7 nucleotides align to TRBD2. There are 14 residues in the CDR3. V gave up 3 bases and J gave up 2 bases; unmatched junction bases: 4. In germline, CDR1 is SGHTA, CDR2 FQGNSA. CDR3 DNA sequence: TGTGCCAGCAGCTTGGAGCGGGGCCCCTACGAGCAGTACTTC. It encodes CASSLERGPYEQYF.

The rearrangement links TRBV19 to TRBJ2-4; D gene unclear. The CDR3 has 15 residues. Between the trimmed V and J ends, which lost 6 bases and 2 bases, there was a span of 14 bases. Germline assignment: CDR1 LNHDA and CDR2 SQIVND (reference sequence). CDR3 in amino acids: CASRKNVGTKNIQYF. CDR3 nucleotide sequence: TGTGCCAGTAGAAAAAACGTCGGTACCAAAAACATTCAGTACTTC.

The rearrangement joins TRBV7-2 to TRBJ2-1; 9 positions match TRBD2. J gave up 8 bases and V 1 base, and 6 bases lay outside the gene matches. Germline-derived CDR1 and CDR2 are SGHTA and FQGNSA. CDR3 size: 15 residues. The CDR3 DNA reads TGTGCCAGCAGCTTAGAAGCGGGAGGCCAATATGAGCAGTTCTTC. This encodes CASSLEAGGQYEQFF.

On this clone itself: The same CDR3 arises from other DNA sequences in this sample as well. The rearrangement links TRBV3-1 (or the pseudogene TRBV3-2) to TRBJ2-5, with 7 positions matching TRBD2. CDR1 is LGHDT and CDR2 is YNNKEL in the germline V gene (reference sequence). V lost 3 bases to trimming and J lost 3 bases; unmatched junction nucleotides: 1. This CDR3 has 13 residues. CDR3 DNA sequence: TGTGCCAGCAGCCAGGGGAGGGAAGAGACCCAGTACTTC. Its translation: CASSQGREETQYF.

This clone turned up a few times. This chain links TRBV7-2 with TRBJ2-5; 7 bases match TRBD2. This CDR3 is built from 13 residues. With 4 bases clipped from V and 4 bases from J, the junction kept 3 bases outside the gene matches. Germline CDR1 SGHTA, CDR2 FQGNSA. The CDR3 nucleotides are TGTGCCAGCAGCTACCCGGGAGGAGAGACCCAGTACTTC. Protein sequence: CASSYPGGETQYF.

This rearrangement joins TRBV6-5 to TRBJ1-1; D might be TRBD1 (6 bases). The CDR3 is 14 amino acids. V lost 4 bases to trimming and J lost 1 base, with 10 bases between them. Germline values: CDR1 MNHEY, CDR2 SVGAGI. The CDR3 is CASSWDTQNTEAFF. The CDR3 region has the DNA TGTGCCAGCAGTTGGGACACCCAGAACACTGAAGCTTTCTTT.

This sequence joins TRBV5-1 and TRBJ1-1; D ambiguous. Germline lookup yields CDR1 SGHRS and CDR2 YFSETQ. The CDR3 loop spans 11 amino acids. V lost 4 bases and J lost 5, with 6 bases in between. The CDR3 is CASSPGTEAFF. The CDR3 DNA reads as TGCGCCAGCAGCCCCGGGACTGAAGCTTTCTTT.

This clone was counted a few times. The chain uses TRBV6-5 and TRBJ1-1; 10 nucleotides agree with TRBD1. J lost 4 bases, V lost 7 bases, and 6 bases had no gene match. CDR3 length: 14 residues. The germline gives CDR1 MNHEY, CDR2 SVGAGI. This chain's CDR3 is CASNRGQGPTEAFF. CDR3 nucleotides: TGTGCCAGCAACCGGGGACAGGGGCCCACTGAAGCTTTCTTT.

The J gene is TRBJ1-5, the V gene TRBV28; D ambiguous. This CDR3 region has 15 residues. Germline assignment: CDR1 MDHEN and CDR2 SYDVKM. V gave up 4 bases and J gave up 0 bases, with 10 bases separating them. The CDR3 is CASSSPGYSNQPQHF. CDR3 in DNA: TGTGCCAGCAGTTCCCCGGGATATAGCAATCAGCCCCAGCATTTT.

The rearrangement uses TRBV7-9 and TRBJ1-3; TRBD1 matches at 8 bases. V was pared by 4 bases and J by 0 bases, with 11 bases of the junction left unmatched. The germline CDR1 and CDR2 sequences are SEHNR and FQNEAQ (reference sequence). The CDR3 contains 18 residues. The CDR3 reads CASSSVGTGTYSGNTIYF. CDR3 DNA sequence: TGTGCCAGCAGCTCAGTGGGGACAGGAACCTACTCTGGAAACACCATATATTTT. Drawing the rest from reference TRBV7-9 and TRBJ1-3, the complete variable domain is DTGVSQNPRHKITKRGQNVTFRCDPISEHNRLYWYRQTLGQGPEFLTYFQNEAQLEKSRLLSDRFSAERPKGSFSTLEIQRTEQGDSAMYLCASSSVGTGTYSGNTIYFGEGSWLTVV.

In this sample, this clone turned up a few times. The chain links TRBV4-2 to TRBJ1-1; D possibly corresponds to TRBD1 (6 bases). V shed 6 bases and J shed 1 base, with 15 bases lying between them. This CDR3 comprises 15 residues. Germline CDR1 reads LGHNA; CDR2 reads YNFKEQ. The CDR3 protein is CASRTGQGTNTEAFF. Written as DNA, the CDR3 is TGTGCCAGCAGGACCGGGCAGGGGACGAACACTGAAGCTTTCTTT.

The V call is TRBV29-1, the J call TRBJ1-2; 7 nucleotides line up with TRBD1. CDR1 and CDR2 from the germline V gene are SQVTM and ANQGSEA. The CDR3 sequence is 13 residues long. The J segment lost 4 bases and the V segment lost 6 bases, leaving 8 bases of the junction unmatched. The CDR3 coding sequence is TGCAGCGTCCCCCGAGGGGGCGGCTATGGCTACACCTTC. Amino acids: CSVPRGGGYGYTF.

The count of this clone is one. CDR3 in DNA: TGTGCCAGCAGCCCCGGGGATTTGAACACTGAAGCTTTCTTT. It codes for CASSPGDLNTEAFF. The chain uses TRBV7-9 and TRBJ1-1; D remains unclear. Looked up from germline, CDR1 is SEHNR and CDR2 is FQNEAQ (reference sequence). Between the trimmed V and J ends, which lost 5 bases and 0 bases, there was a span of 10 bases. The CDR3 runs to 14 residues.

The rearrangement links TRBV10-3 to TRBJ1-2, with 7 bases that match TRBD1. The CDR3 spans 14 residues. Germline CDR1 is ENHRY and CDR2 is SYGVKD. V was clipped by 7 bases and J by 0 bases; unmatched bases: 5. This CDR3 is CAITPGQTNYGYTF. CDR3 in DNA: TGTGCCATCACCCCGGGACAGACTAACTATGGCTACACCTTC.

V gene TRBV19 combines with J gene TRBJ2-3; 8 bases are shared with TRBD1. CDR3 size: 15 residues. V dropped 4 bases and J dropped 0; count of bases not matched to a gene: 3. The germline V gene encodes CDR1 LNHDA and CDR2 SQIVND (reference sequence). This chain's CDR3 is CASSKRQGSTDTQYF. For the CDR3, the DNA is TGTGCCAGTAGTAAGCGACAGGGGAGCACAGATACGCAGTATTTT.

The V gene is TRBV6-5, the J gene TRBJ2-5, with 7 bases matching TRBD1. This CDR3 has 13 residues. Trimming took 6 bases from V and 5 from J; bases not matched to a gene: 6. Germline V gives CDR1 MNHEY, CDR2 SVGAGI. The CDR3 nucleotides are TGTGCCAGCAGGGGACAGAGGAGGGAGACCCAGTACTTC. This translates into CASRGQRRETQYF.

The chain carries TRBV18 and TRBJ2-2, with D perhaps matching TRBD2 (5 bases). The CDR3 runs 17 residues. The V gene lost 0 bases and the J gene lost 5 bases, with 16 bases spanning the gap. Per the germline V gene, CDR1 is KGHSH and CDR2 is LQKENI. As DNA, the CDR3 is TGTGCCAGCTCACCACCGTCAAGGGTGGGAGCGACCGGGGAGCTGTTTTTT. Translating it yields CASSPPSRVGATGELFF. The complete variable domain, with remaining parts taken from reference TRBV18 and TRBJ2-2, reads NAGVMQNPRHLVRRRGQEARLRCSPMKGHSHVYWYRQLPEEGLKFMVYLQKENIIDESGMPKERFSAEFPKEGPSILRIQQVVRGDSAAYFCASSPPSRVGATGELFFGEGSRLTVL.

The genes are TRBV19 and TRBJ2-7; 8 bases are a match to TRBD1. Germline loops: CDR1 LNHDA, CDR2 SQIVND (reference sequence). The V and J ends lost 7 bases and 3 bases, in that order; junction bases with no gene match: 11. The CDR3 is made up of 15 amino acids. The CDR3 coding sequence is TGTGCCAGTATCCCCCAGGGGGCTTGGTGCTACGAGCAGTACTTC. Amino acids: CASIPQGAWCYEQYF.

The V call is TRBV15, the J call TRBJ2-5, with TRBD2 matching over 12 bases. This CDR3 spans 15 amino acids. Germline CDR1 reads LNHNV; CDR2 reads YYDKDF (reference sequence). The V segment lost 9 bases and the J segment 4 bases; nucleotides outside the gene matches: 9. CDR3 DNA: TGTGCCACTGGGAGACTAGCGGGGGCGGGAGAGACCCAGTACTTC. This sequence encodes CATGRLAGAGETQYF. Supplemented by reference TRBV15 and TRBJ2-5, the full variable domain reads DAMVIQNPRYQVTQFGKPVTLSCSQTLNHNVMYWYQQKSSQAPKLLFHYYDKDFNNEADTPDNFQSRRPNTSFCFLDIRSPGLGDTAMYLCATGRLAGAGETQYFGPGTRLLVL.

The chain has TRBV7-9 and TRBJ1-5; D not resolved. The CDR3 consists of 17 residues. Trimming took off 5 bases at V and 0 bases at J, with 17 bases between the two ends. CDR1 and CDR2 from the germline V gene are SEHNR and FQNEAQ (reference sequence). CDR3 in amino acids: CASSPLGVGYSNQPQHF. The CDR3 DNA reads as TGTGCCAGCAGCCCCCTCGGGGTAGGCTATAGCAATCAGCCCCAGCATTTT.

V and J are TRBV24-1 and TRBJ2-2, with D possibly TRBD1 on 6 matching bases. V was pared by 3 bases and J by 1 base, with 11 bases between. CDR3 length equals 16 residues. The V gene's germline CDR1 is KGHDR and CDR2 SFDVKD. The CDR3 loop is CATSDRDMLNTGELFF. DNA of the CDR3: TGTGCCACCAGTGATCGGGACATGCTGAACACCGGGGAGCTGTTTTTT.